Each of the 31 T cell receptor beta chains below was sequenced from the same sample in a study of T cells in Graves' hyperthyroidism and ophthalmopathy. Using RNA transcripts as the source, TCR beta CDR3 regions were amplified. When the TCR CDR3 underwent first-round RT-PCR, the HTBI primer set was used. TCRdb passed the multiplex PCR reads through MiXCR, listing each CDR3 protein once. The sample includes hundreds of thousands of distinct CDR3 sequences, roughly 18% seen only once; the top ten take around 17%. The sample was blood. The origin of the receptors is a woman aged 18-35 years with Graves' ophthalmopathy.

The V and J genes are TRBV6-2 or TRBV6-3 and TRBJ2-5, with 7 bases fitting TRBD2. Germline V gives CDR1 MNHEY, CDR2 SVGEGT. This CDR3 has 14 amino acids. The J segment lost 7 bases and the V segment lost 0 bases, leaving 5 bases of the junction unmatched. The CDR3 sequence: CASSYSGGTATQYF. CDR3 sequence (DNA): TGTGCCAGCAGTTACTCGGGAGGGACCGCGACCCAGTACTTC.

There are many counts of this clonotype. The chain carries TRBV28 and TRBJ2-7; D uncertain. Germline V gives CDR1 MDHEN, CDR2 SYDVKM. This CDR3 has 15 residues. Trimming removed 3 bases at V and 3 bases at J, with 15 bases between. CDR3 residues: CASSFINRDLYEQYF. CDR3 bases: TGTGCCAGCAGTTTCATAAACAGAGACCTCTACGAGCAGTACTTC.

This clonotype was counted between two and nine times. The chain joins TRBV5-5 to TRBJ2-2, with TRBD2 matching over 8 bases. Germline CDR1 and CDR2: SGHKS and YYEKEE (reference sequence). The CDR3 length is 15 residues. V gave up 7 bases and J gave up 5 bases; unmatched junction bases: 10. The CDR3 sequence is CASRVSAGETGELFF. The CDR3 DNA reads as TGTGCCAGCCGGGTTTCAGCGGGAGAAACCGGGGAGCTGTTTTTT.

This clonotype came up many times. The CDR3 spells CASSPLDLLAYNEQFF. The CDR3 nucleotides read TGTGCCAGCAGCCCCCTCGACCTATTAGCCTACAATGAGCAGTTCTTC. The chain recombines TRBV9 with TRBJ2-1; D remains ambiguous. The CDR3 totals 16 residues. Germline CDR1 SGDLS, CDR2 YYNGEE. Trimming removed 4 bases at V and 2 bases at J, with 16 bases between.

This clonotype was counted only a few times. This could be a read error, since a much larger clone is one nucleotide away. The chain links TRBV7-8 to TRBJ1-2; tentative D call: TRBD1 (6 bases). V lost 3 bases, J lost 2 bases, and 13 bases lay in between. The CDR3 is 15 amino acids. Germline CDR1 reads SGHVS; CDR2 reads FQNEAQ. CDR3 region: CASSFLGGANYGYTF. Written as DNA, the CDR3 is TGTGCCAGCAGCTTCCTAGGGGGGGCAAACTATGGCTACACCTTC.

This clonotype showed up many times. The V call is TRBV12-3 or TRBV12-4, the J call TRBJ2-3, with TRBD2 matching over 8 bases. CDR3 length equals 15 residues. The trim removed 8 bases at V and 2 bases at J, leaving 9 bases unmatched. The CDR3 nucleotides are TGTGCCAGCCTACGGGCACTAGCGGTCACAGATACGCAGTATTTT. Translated, it gives CASLRALAVTDTQYF.

This clonotype has only a few counts. The chain employs TRBV10-3 and TRBJ2-1; no reliable D call. Trimming left V 1 base short and J 3 bases short, with 1 base between. The CDR3 sequence is 12 residues long. Per germline, CDR1 ENHRY and CDR2 SYGVKD. The CDR3 reads CAISEYYNEQFF. The CDR3 bases are TGTGCCATCAGTGAGTACTACAATGAGCAGTTCTTC.

Worth noting for this clonotype: At one end, the junction sequence differs from germline, possibly due to a read error. The chain combines TRBV11-3 with TRBJ1-1, with D hard to call. Germline loops: CDR1 SGHNT, CDR2 YENEEA. The CDR3 runs to 14 residues. CDR3 nucleotides: TGTGCCAACAGCTTAGACACCAGGAACACTGAAGCTTTCTTT. It codes for CANSLDTRNTEAFF.

The V gene is TRBV9, the J gene TRBJ2-3; the D gene could be TRBD1 or TRBD2 (6 bases each). Between the trimmed V and J ends, which lost 1 base and 4 bases, there was a span of 13 bases. Germline V CDR1 and CDR2: SGDLS, YYNGEE. The CDR3 sequence is 15 residues long. CDR3 protein: CASSVWGADPDTQYF. Written as DNA, the CDR3 is TGTGCCAGCAGCGTATGGGGGGCTGATCCAGATACGCAGTATTTT.

This clonotype was seen a few times. V gene TRBV14 combines with J gene TRBJ1-2; the D gene is possibly TRBD1 (6 bases). The V gene's germline CDR1 is SGHDN and CDR2 FVKESK. V dropped 0 bases and J dropped 3 bases, with 17 bases sitting between them. The CDR3 totals 17 residues. Here the CDR3 reads CASSQDLKAGDHYGYTF. The CDR3 region has the DNA TGTGCCAGCAGCCAAGATCTCAAGGCAGGGGATCACTATGGCTACACCTTC.

This clonotype showed up many times. J is TRBJ1-5 and V is TRBV5-1; D is undetermined. The CDR3 runs to 15 residues. CDR1 is SGHRS and CDR2 is YFSETQ in the germline V gene. Deletions cut 1 base from V and 4 bases from J, with 12 bases between. CDR3 in DNA: TGCGCCAGCAGCTTGATGGCAGTCGGTAATCAGCCCCAGCATTTT. Its translation: CASSLMAVGNQPQHF.

This clonotype appeared a few times. The V call is TRBV20-1, the J call TRBJ2-3; 7 positions match TRBD2. Trimming removed 2 bases from V and 1 base from J; junction bases left unmatched: 12. The V gene's germline CDR1 is DFQATT and CDR2 SNEGSKA (reference sequence). The CDR3 sequence is 17 residues long. In nucleotides, the CDR3 is TGCAGTGCTAGACCTCGCGATTGGCTAGCGGGCACAGATACGCAGTATTTT. This gives the protein CSARPRDWLAGTDTQYF.

The sample holds many counts of this clonotype. CDR3 in amino acids: CSARTSAETQYF. CDR3 coding DNA: TGCAGCGCACGGACTAGCGCAGAGACCCAGTACTTC. V usage is TRBV29-1 and J usage is TRBJ2-5; 9 positions agree with TRBD2. V dropped 7 bases and J dropped 4; count of bases not matched to a gene: 4. The CDR3 covers 12 residues. Germline-derived CDR1 and CDR2 are SQVTM and ANQGSEA.

This clonotype was recorded at least ten times. This chain links TRBV2 with TRBJ1-3; the D gene is possibly TRBD1 (5 bases). Between the trimmed V and J ends, which lost 5 bases and 2 bases, there was a span of 19 bases. Per germline, CDR1 SNHLY and CDR2 FYNNEI. The length of the CDR3 is 17 residues. The CDR3, as DNA: TGTGCCAGCAGTTCCTACACAACAGGATTCACTGGAAACACCATATATTTT. Encoded protein: CASSSYTTGFTGNTIYF.

This clonotype was counted ten times or more. The chain joins TRBV28 to TRBJ1-4, with D perhaps matching TRBD1 (5 bases). This CDR3 comprises 15 residues. Germline CDR1 MDHEN, CDR2 SYDVKM. V was trimmed by 1 base and J by 8 bases, leaving 14 bases between them. The CDR3 here is CASSLSGQRVEKLFF. DNA for the CDR3: TGTGCCAGCAGTTTATCGGGGCAGAGAGTAGAAAAACTGTTTTTT.

The table lists this clonotype with many counts. This chain links TRBV2 with TRBJ1-1; D gene ambiguous. Germline CDR1 reads SNHLY; CDR2 reads FYNNEI. The CDR3 is 15 amino acids. V dropped 8 bases and J dropped 0 bases, with 16 bases sitting between them. CDR3 DNA sequence: TGTGCCAGCGGTAACGCGGCGATAATGAACACTGAAGCTTTCTTT. Amino acid sequence: CASGNAAIMNTEAFF.

This clonotype was seen many times. The rearrangement links TRBV24-1 to TRBJ2-3; D is perhaps TRBD2 (6 bases). Trimming took 3 bases from V and 1 from J, leaving 16 bases between them. CDR3 size: 17 residues. CDR1 is KGHDR, CDR2 SFDVKD, per germline. The CDR3 loop is CATSDPTPSGGTDTQYF. The CDR3 DNA reads TGTGCCACCAGTGATCCGACCCCCTCGGGAGGCACAGATACGCAGTATTTT.

This clonotype has just a few counts. The chain uses TRBV6-1 and TRBJ2-1, with TRBD2 as a possible D gene (5 bases). Looked up from germline, CDR1 is MNHNS and CDR2 is SASEGT. V lost 2 bases and J lost 8, with 16 bases in between. The CDR3 is 15 residues long. CDR3 loop: CASSELWDWGDEQFF. The DNA of the CDR3 is TGTGCCAGCAGTGAACTTTGGGATTGGGGAGATGAGCAGTTCTTC.

This clonotype was observed at least ten times. The J gene is TRBJ1-1, the V gene TRBV7-8; D remains unclear. This CDR3 spans 14 amino acids. V was trimmed by 3 bases and J by 1 base, leaving 9 bases between them. The germline V gene encodes CDR1 SGHVS and CDR2 FQNEAQ. The CDR3 region is CASSFRAQNTEAFF. DNA for the CDR3: TGTGCCAGCAGCTTTAGAGCCCAGAACACTGAAGCTTTCTTT.

The table lists this clonotype with many counts. The chain recombines TRBV6-2 or TRBV6-3 with TRBJ2-7, with 8 bases identical to TRBD1. Germline assignment: CDR1 MNHEY and CDR2 SVGEGT. V lost 5 bases, J lost 5 bases, and 5 bases stayed unmatched. The CDR3 length is 13 residues. The CDR3 DNA follows: TGTGCCAGCAGTGGACAGGGAAACCACGAGCAGTACTTC. It encodes CASSGQGNHEQYF.

There are many counts of this clonotype. The chain has TRBV7-8 and TRBJ2-2; 8 bases fit TRBD2. Germline V gives CDR1 SGHVS, CDR2 FQNEAQ. J was trimmed by 1 base and V by 4 bases; bases with no gene match: 5. The CDR3 contains 16 residues. The CDR3 nucleotides read TGTGCCAGCAGCTCCCTGAGCGGGAGGAACACCGGGGAGCTGTTTTTT. Translation: CASSSLSGRNTGELFF. The whole variable domain, remainder taken from reference TRBV7-8 and TRBJ2-2, is GAGVSQSPRYKVAKRGQDVALRCDPISGHVSLFWYQQALGQGPEFLTYFQNEAQLDKSGLPSDRFFAERPEGSVSTLKIQRTQQEDSAVYLCASSSLSGRNTGELFFGEGSRLTVL.

The rearrangement links TRBV6-1 to TRBJ2-1; 11 bases match TRBD2. The junction had 3 bases not matched to a gene; V was cut back by 2 bases and J by 6 bases. The germline V gene has CDR1 MNHNS and CDR2 SASEGT. This CDR3 is 15 amino acids long. The CDR3 region has the DNA TGTGCCAGCAGTGAACTAGCGGGAGGACTCAATGAGCAGTTCTTC. Its protein product is CASSELAGGLNEQFF.

There are many counts of this clonotype. The chain combines TRBV11-2 with TRBJ2-7; 10 positions agree with TRBD1. Germline lookup yields CDR1 SGHAT and CDR2 FQNNGV. The CDR3 has 16 residues. V dropped 1 base and J dropped 3; count of bases not matched to a gene: 6. The CDR3 DNA reads as TGTGCCAGCAGCTTAGCCCCGACAGGGGGCGGCTACGAGCAGTACTTC. This gives the protein CASSLAPTGGGYEQYF.

This clonotype was seen only a few times. V gene TRBV29-1 combines with J gene TRBJ1-2; D is possibly TRBD1 (6 bases). Germline-derived CDR1 and CDR2 are SQVTM and ANQGSEA. V shed 6 bases and J shed 5 bases, with 31 bases lying between them. The CDR3 consists of 18 residues. The CDR3 region is CSVQPGHSLRLSSYGYTF. In DNA form, the CDR3 reads TGCAGCGTACAACCGGGACATTCCCTCAGGCTATCCTCGTATGGCTACACCTTC.

Many counts were recorded for this clonotype. V is TRBV5-6 and J is TRBJ1-2, with TRBD1 identical over 7 bases. This CDR3 spans 12 amino acids. V lost 5 bases, J lost 6 bases, and 4 bases stayed unmatched. The germline V gene encodes CDR1 SGHDT and CDR2 YYEEEE. For the CDR3, the DNA is TGTGCCAGCAGAGGACAGGCCCATGGCTACACCTTC. Protein product: CASRGQAHGYTF.

This clonotype appeared many times. This chain links TRBV7-8 with TRBJ1-5; tentative D call: TRBD1 (6 bases). The germline gives CDR1 SGHVS, CDR2 FQNEAQ. Trimming left V 5 bases short and J 7 bases short, with 15 bases between. The CDR3 has 14 residues. DNA of the CDR3: TGTGCCAGCAGCCAGGGGACCAGTGGGCAGCCCCAGCATTTT. It translates to CASSQGTSGQPQHF.

Comment on this clonotype: A clone one base away is much larger, so this may be a read error. The CDR3 region has the DNA TGTGCCAGCAGTACGGGACAACCTAATGAAAAACTGTTTTTT. Translation: CASSTGQPNEKLFF. The genes are TRBV28 and TRBJ1-4; tentatively, D is TRBD1 (6 bases). This CDR3 has 14 residues. The germline CDR1 and CDR2 sequences are MDHEN and SYDVKM. Trimming took 5 bases from V and 3 from J, leaving 10 bases between them.

The chain is built from TRBV2 and TRBJ2-1; 13 bases align to TRBD2. The J segment lost 14 bases and the V segment lost 4 bases, leaving 14 bases of the junction unmatched. This CDR3 is built from 16 residues. CDR1 and CDR2 (germline): SNHLY, FYNNEI. CDR3 bases: TGTGCCAGCAGTGGGGGAAGGCTACTAGCGGGAGGGCCCAAGTTCTTC. Translating it yields CASSGGRLLAGGPKFF.

The genes are TRBV27 and TRBJ2-2; D is possibly TRBD2 (5 bases). The CDR3 consists of 14 residues. Trimming cost V 2 bases and J 6 bases, with 10 bases left between them. Germline-derived CDR1 and CDR2 are MNHEY and SMNVEV (reference sequence). This chain's CDR3 is CASSLLRESGELFF. For the CDR3, the DNA is TGTGCCAGCAGTTTACTTAGGGAGTCCGGGGAGCTGTTTTTT.

Here the CDR3 DNA reads TGTGCCACCTCGTCCGGACGGAGGAGGGAGACTGAAGCTTTCTTT. As protein: CATSSGRRRETEAFF. The chain links TRBV15 to TRBJ1-1; no clear D. Trimming left V 8 bases short and J 5 bases short, with 21 bases between. Germline CDR1 and CDR2: LNHNV and YYDKDF (reference sequence). There are 15 residues in the CDR3.

V usage is TRBV20-1 and J usage is TRBJ2-3; 7 bases match TRBD1. The junction had 4 bases not matched to a gene; V was cut back by 5 bases and J by 5 bases. This CDR3 contains 12 residues. Germline assignment: CDR1 DFQATT and CDR2 SNEGSKA (reference sequence). DNA for the CDR3: TGCAGTGCTGGGGCAGGGGGAGATACGCAGTATTTT. It codes for CSAGAGGDTQYF.